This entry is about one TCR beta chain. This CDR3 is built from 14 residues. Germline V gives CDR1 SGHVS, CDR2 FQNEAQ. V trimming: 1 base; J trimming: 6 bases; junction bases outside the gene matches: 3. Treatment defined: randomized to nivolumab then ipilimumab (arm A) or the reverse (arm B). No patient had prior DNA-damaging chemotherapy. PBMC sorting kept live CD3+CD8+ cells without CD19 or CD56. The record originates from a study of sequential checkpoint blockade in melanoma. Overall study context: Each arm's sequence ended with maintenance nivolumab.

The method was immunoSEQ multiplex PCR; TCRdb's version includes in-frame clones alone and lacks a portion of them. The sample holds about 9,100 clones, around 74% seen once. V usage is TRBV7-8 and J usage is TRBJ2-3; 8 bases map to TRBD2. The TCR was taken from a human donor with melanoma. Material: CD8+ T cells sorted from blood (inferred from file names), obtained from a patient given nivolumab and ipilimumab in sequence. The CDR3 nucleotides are TGTGCCAGCAGCTTAGGCGGGGGGAGGGATACGCAGTATTTT. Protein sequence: CASSLGGGRDTQYF.